What follows are 23 T cell receptor beta chains derived from one specimen sequenced in a study of OX40 agonist ivuxolimab in advanced cancers. Libraries were prepared by immunoSEQ multiplex PCR; TCRdb keeps only in-frame clonotypes and omits some of them. Of 30,000 to 35,000 clones listed, around 80% are singletons. Sample: CD4+ or CD8+ T cells sorted from blood, taken in a trial of the OX40 agonist ivuxolimab. These receptors all come from an adult with an advanced solid tumor such as melanoma, head and neck, liver or kidney cancer.

This rearrangement joins TRBV2 to TRBJ2-5; 7 positions match TRBD2. After removal of 7 bases from V and 0 bases from J, the junction contained 8 bases not matched to a gene. The CDR3 is 15 residues long. The germline V gene has CDR1 SNHLY and CDR2 FYNNEI. The CDR3 sequence is CASKVERGNQETQYF. CDR3 bases: TGTGCCAGCAAGGTTGAGCGGGGCAACCAAGAGACCCAGTACTTC.

The table lists this clone with a count of one. The rearrangement joins TRBV28 to TRBJ1-6; TRBD1 aligns across 7 bases. The CDR3 is 18 residues long. V shed 2 bases, J shed 0 bases, and the junction held 7 bases outside the gene matches. From germline, CDR1 is MDHEN and CDR2 SYDVKM. The CDR3 DNA reads as TGTGCCAGCAGTTTAAGTCGGGACAGAGGCTCCTATAATTCACCCCTCCACTTT. Translated, it gives CASSLSRDRGSYNSPLHF.

V usage is TRBV6-6 and J usage is TRBJ2-7; 8 bases agree with TRBD1. The CDR3 sequence is 14 residues long. In germline, CDR1 is MNHNY, CDR2 SVGAGI (reference sequence). The junction had 7 bases not matched to a gene; V was cut back by 7 bases and J by 2 bases. The CDR3: CASMLGQGPYEQYF. CDR3 DNA: TGTGCCAGCATGCTAGGACAGGGTCCCTACGAGCAGTACTTC.

The chain employs TRBV7-8 and TRBJ2-7; possibly TRBD2 for D (6 bases). CDR3 length equals 14 residues. Trimming cost V 3 bases and J 6 bases, with 15 bases left between them. CDR1 is SGHVS and CDR2 is FQNEAQ in the germline V gene. CDR3 nucleotide sequence: TGTGCCAGCAGCTTTAGCGGATCTATTGGCGAGCAGTACTTC. Encoded protein: CASSFSGSIGEQYF. The full variable domain, with the rest looked up from reference TRBV7-8 and TRBJ2-7, is GAGVSQSPRYKVAKRGQDVALRCDPISGHVSLFWYQQALGQGPEFLTYFQNEAQLDKSGLPSDRFFAERPEGSVSTLKIQRTQQEDSAVYLCASSFSGSIGEQYFGPGTRLTVT.

This clone has more than one count but fewer than ten. V is TRBV10-3 and J is TRBJ2-7, with a possible D match to TRBD2 (7 bases). Trimming left V 6 bases short and J 6 bases short, with 15 bases between. The length of the CDR3 is 13 residues. Germline-derived CDR1 and CDR2 are ENHRY and SYGVKD. This CDR3 reads CAIRGGGLGEQYF. Written as DNA, the CDR3 is TGTGCCATCAGGGGCGGGGGCCTTGGCGAGCAGTACTTC.

This chain links TRBV2 with TRBJ2-3; D not resolved. The CDR3 is made up of 13 amino acids. Trimming stripped 6 bases from V and 2 bases from J, with 9 bases between. CDR1 is SNHLY and CDR2 is FYNNEI in the germline V gene. The CDR3 spells CASRTHHTDTQYF. DNA for the CDR3: TGTGCCAGCAGAACCCATCACACAGATACGCAGTATTTT.

This chain uses TRBV18 with TRBJ2-5; 14 bases are a match to TRBD2. This CDR3 has 16 amino acids. Trimming at V came to 3 bases and at J to 5 bases, leaving 5 bases not matched to a gene. Germline V gene lookup returns CDR1 KGHSH and CDR2 LQKENI. CDR3 bases: TGTGCCAGCTCACCGCGGACTAGCGGGAGGACGGAGACCCAGTACTTC. Translating gives CASSPRTSGRTETQYF. The variable domain in full, with the rest retrieved from reference TRBV18 and TRBJ2-5, is NAGVMQNPRHLVRRRGQEARLRCSPMKGHSHVYWYRQLPEEGLKFMVYLQKENIIDESGMPKERFSAEFPKEGPSILRIQQVVRGDSAAYFCASSPRTSGRTETQYFGPGTRLLVL.

V and J are TRBV6-1 and TRBJ2-5; D remains ambiguous. Trimming shortened V by 2 bases and J by 5 bases, and 18 bases separated the two germline ends. This CDR3 spans 16 amino acids. From germline, CDR1 is MNHNS and CDR2 SASEGT. The DNA for the CDR3 is TGTGCCAGCAGTGAATCAGTAAGACCGGGTTGGGAGACCCAGTACTTC. Its translation is CASSESVRPGWETQYF.

V and J are TRBV30 and TRBJ2-2, with D perhaps matching TRBD2 (6 bases). The germline V gene has CDR1 GTSNPN and CDR2 SVGIG (reference sequence). Trimming took off 6 bases at V and 1 base at J, with 15 bases between the two ends. This CDR3 is built from 15 residues. The CDR3 loop reads CACSPGLVNTGELFF. The CDR3 DNA sequence: TGTGCCTGTTCGCCGGGACTCGTGAACACCGGGGAGCTGTTTTTT.

This clone came up once. The rearrangement uses TRBV4-2 and TRBJ2-7, with D maybe TRBD1 (6 bases). This CDR3 is built from 13 residues. V gave up 4 bases and J gave up 3 bases, with 10 bases separating them. Germline lookup yields CDR1 LGHNA and CDR2 YNFKEQ. The CDR3: CASSRQVDYEQYF. DNA of the CDR3: TGTGCCAGCAGCCGACAGGTAGACTACGAGCAGTACTTC.

This rearrangement joins TRBV19 to TRBJ1-6; D is possibly TRBD1 (6 bases). Germline V gives CDR1 LNHDA, CDR2 SQIVND (reference sequence). The CDR3 consists of 16 residues. Trimming took 8 bases from V and 0 from J, leaving 14 bases between them. CDR3 sequence (DNA): TGTGCCAGTGTCGACAGGAGCAGCTCCTATAATTCACCCCTCCACTTT. Its translation: CASVDRSSSYNSPLHF.

Notes on this clone: The same CDR3 can be traced to other DNA sequences in this sample. This rearrangement joins TRBV28 to TRBJ1-2, with no clear D. Germline assignment: CDR1 MDHEN and CDR2 SYDVKM. The V end lost 3 bases, the J end lost 5 bases, and 7 bases lay between the germline ends. This CDR3 has 12 amino acids. Here the CDR3 DNA reads TGTGCCAGCAGTTTGGGTGGGTATGGCTACACCTTC. It specifies CASSLGGYGYTF.

This clone came up a few times. This chain uses TRBV6-5 with TRBJ1-2; D unclear. V shed 4 bases and J shed 4 bases, with 10 bases lying between them. From germline, CDR1 is MNHEY and CDR2 SVGAGI. The CDR3 is made up of 13 amino acids. CDR3 in DNA: TGTGCCAGCAGTTCAGACGCTCGCTATGGCTACACCTTC. Its protein is CASSSDARYGYTF.

This sequence joins TRBV2 and TRBJ2-7; D may be TRBD2 (5 bases). The CDR3 sequence is 12 residues long. The germline V gene has CDR1 SNHLY and CDR2 FYNNEI. Trimming cost V 6 bases and J 3 bases, with 9 bases left between them. The CDR3 sequence is CASSPEGYEQYF. Here the CDR3 DNA reads TGTGCCAGCAGCCCCGAGGGCTACGAGCAGTACTTC.

The chain links TRBV30 to TRBJ2-7; D is unresolved. Trimming removed 5 bases from V and 4 bases from J, with 9 bases in between. This CDR3 is 11 amino acids long. Germline V lookup: CDR1 GTSNPN, CDR2 SVGIG (reference sequence). CDR3 DNA: TGTGCCTGGTCCACCATTTACGAGCAGTACTTC. This gives the protein CAWSTIYEQYF.

This chain links TRBV4-2 with TRBJ1-1, with D tentatively TRBD1 (5 bases). The CDR3 runs to 14 residues. The V gene lost 1 base and the J gene lost 4 bases, with 10 bases spanning the gap. Germline V gene sequence: CDR1 LGHNA, CDR2 YNFKEQ. The CDR3 DNA follows: TGTGCCAGCAGCCAAGGGGGGGGTCCCACTGAAGCTTTCTTT. It translates to CASSQGGGPTEAFF.

This clone was detected only a few times. V is TRBV7-9 and J is TRBJ1-5, with 8 bases that match TRBD1. The length of the CDR3 is 14 residues. V lost 2 bases, J lost 4 bases, and 1 base stayed unmatched. Germline V CDR1 and CDR2: SEHNR, FQNEAQ (reference sequence). This CDR3 is CASSLTGGNQPQHF. CDR3 coding DNA: TGTGCCAGCAGCTTAACAGGGGGGAATCAGCCCCAGCATTTT.

The chain couples TRBV11-2 to TRBJ1-5; D is undetermined. This CDR3 region has 13 residues. Germline loops: CDR1 SGHAT, CDR2 FQNNGV. The V and J ends lost 1 base and 4 bases respectively, with 5 bases between them. This chain's CDR3 is CASSLGPNQPQHF. The CDR3 DNA sequence: TGTGCCAGCAGCTTAGGTCCTAATCAGCCCCAGCATTTT.

The chain combines TRBV6-4 with TRBJ2-1; 9 bases match TRBD2. Germline-derived CDR1 and CDR2 are MRHNA and SNTAGT. With 2 bases clipped from V and 9 bases from J, the junction kept 8 bases outside the gene matches. The CDR3 consists of 15 residues. As DNA, the CDR3 is TGTGCCAGCAGTGACGGGCTAGCGGGGCCAAGTGAGCAGTTCTTC. Its protein is CASSDGLAGPSEQFF.

The chain carries TRBV28 and TRBJ2-3, with a possible D match to TRBD2 (6 bases). The germline V gene encodes CDR1 MDHEN and CDR2 SYDVKM. Between the trimmed V and J ends, which lost 4 bases and 2 bases, there was a span of 16 bases. The CDR3 length is 16 residues. The CDR3 DNA reads as TGTGCCAGCAGTTCCAAAGCGGGCGGCCACACAGATACGCAGTATTTT. It encodes CASSSKAGGHTDTQYF.

The chain recombines TRBV30 with TRBJ2-1, with unresolved D. The germline V and J ends were trimmed by 3 bases and 10 bases, with 7 bases remaining between them. Germline V lookup: CDR1 GTSNPN, CDR2 SVGIG (reference sequence). This CDR3 spans 10 amino acids. CDR3 sequence reads: CAWRPLEQFF. CDR3 in DNA: TGTGCCTGGAGGCCCCTGGAGCAGTTCTTC.

The gene calls are TRBV4-1 and TRBJ1-1, with 9 bases matching TRBD1. Per the germline V gene, CDR1 is MGHRA and CDR2 is YSYEKL. After removal of 5 bases from V and 3 bases from J, the junction contained 10 bases not matched to a gene. The CDR3 extends over 16 amino acids. CDR3 DNA: TGCGCCAGCAGCGACACAGGGGGCAAGTCTGACACTGAAGCTTTCTTT. It specifies CASSDTGGKSDTEAFF.

The chain's CDR3 is CASSTDRPSSPLHF. The CDR3 DNA is TGTGCCAGCAGCACAGATCGACCCTCCTCACCCCTCCACTTT. V and J are TRBV9 and TRBJ1-6; D not resolved. Deletions cut 4 bases from V and 10 bases from J, with 15 bases between. The CDR3 loop spans 14 amino acids. In germline, CDR1 is SGDLS, CDR2 YYNGEE.